The rows below give T cell receptor beta chains drawn from one sample of a study of CD8+ T cells in alopecia areata. The data were produced by immunoSEQ multiplex PCR, yet TCRdb's version contains in-frame clones alone and is incomplete. Among 65,000 to 100,000 clones listed, about 51% were seen once. The sequencing input was NKG2D-high CD8+ T cells sorted from blood. The receptors were sampled from a human donor with alopecia areata. Each CDR3 is given with its conserved first and last residue. D genes are given only for firm matches. Rows may omit the clone size; those that give it use once, few, many or a size class.

v_call,clone_size,j_call,d_call,cdr3_aa,cdr3_nt
TRBV27,.,TRBJ1-5,.,CASSLSSRGDQPQHF,TGTGCCAGCAGTTTATCTTCCAGGGGTGATCAGCCCCAGCATTTT
TRBV28,few,TRBJ2-1,.,CASSFRGYEQFF,TGTGCCAGCAGTTTCCGGGGATACGAGCAGTTCTTC
TRBV27,.,TRBJ2-7,.,CASSPRGGQTYEQYF,TGTGCCAGCAGTCCCAGAGGAGGACAAACCTACGAGCAGTACTTC
TRBV13,.,TRBJ2-7,TRBD2,CASSLAATGGYYSYEQYF,TGTGCCAGCAGCTTAGCCGCGACCGGGGGGTACTACTCCTACGAGCAGTACTTC
TRBV11-2,few,TRBJ2-1,.,CASSLVRGNEQFF,TGTGCCAGCAGCTTAGTTCGGGGCAATGAGCAGTTCTTC
TRBV19,.,TRBJ2-1,TRBD2,CASLAPGLAALGEQFF,TGTGCCAGCCTCGCACCGGGACTAGCGGCCCTGGGTGAGCAGTTCTTC
TRBV28,.,TRBJ1-2,TRBD1,CASSFSGTEFNYGYTF,TGTGCCAGCAGTTTTTCCGGGACAGAGTTTAACTATGGCTACACCTTC
TRBV29-1,once,TRBJ1-2,.,CSVPRGAGNYGYTF,TGCAGCGTACCTCGCGGGGCTGGAAACTATGGCTACACCTTC
TRBV27,.,TRBJ2-3,TRBD2,CASASGGLTDTQYF,TGTGCCAGCGCTAGCGGGGGGCTTACAGATACGCAGTATTTT
TRBV25-1,.,TRBJ1-3,.,CASSDSGNTIYF,TGTGCCAGCAGTGATTCAGGAAACACCATATATTTT
TRBV29-1,.,TRBJ2-3,TRBD1,CSAGQGITDTQYF,TGCAGTGCGGGACAGGGGATCACAGATACGCAGTATTTT
TRBV29-1,once,TRBJ1-2,TRBD1,CSVEDRRTGIGGYTF,TGCAGCGTTGAAGATCGTAGGACAGGGATAGGTGGCTACACCTTC
TRBV9,.,TRBJ1-2,.,CASSVAQELNYGYTF,TGTGCCAGCAGCGTAGCACAGGAACTAAACTATGGCTACACCTTC
TRBV5-1,.,TRBJ2-1,TRBD2,CASSPGPTSGVPNEQFF,TGCGCCAGCAGCCCCGGGCCAACTAGCGGGGTTCCAAATGAGCAGTTCTTC
TRBV29-1,.,TRBJ2-7,TRBD1,CSVENRGHLEQYF,TGCAGCGTTGAAAACAGGGGGCATCTCGAGCAGTACTTC
TRBV7-6,.,TRBJ2-7,TRBD1,CGSGPGTGFYEQYF,TGTGGCAGTGGGCCAGGGACAGGGTTCTACGAGCAGTACTTC
TRBV5-1,once,TRBJ2-1,TRBD2,CASSSSGSSYNEQFF,TGCGCCAGCAGCTCTAGCGGTAGCTCCTACAATGAGCAGTTCTTC
TRBV5-1,.,TRBJ1-5,.,CASSLSSGSNQPQHF,TGCGCCAGCAGCTTGTCCTCAGGGAGCAATCAGCCCCAGCATTTT
TRBV5-1,.,TRBJ2-1,.,CASSLDLAPNEQFF,TGCGCCAGCAGCTTGGACCTAGCCCCCAATGAGCAGTTCTTC